This T cell receptor beta chain comes out of a study of blood T cells in healthy people across ages. Overall study results and limits: Naive CD4+ cells and diversity were both higher in long-lived donors than in aged donors.

As concerns this clonotype: Antigen specificity is unknown.

The CDR3 is 18 amino acids. V gave up 1 base and J gave up 3 bases; unmatched junction bases: 12. Germline-derived CDR1 and CDR2 are SGHVS and FQNEAQ. The authors ran a second PCR of 7 to 11 cycles using a sample-barcoded 5' primer and a J-beta primer mix. Every single cDNA molecule received a tag from a template-switch adaptor with 12 random nucleotides. TCRdb ran MiXCR on the 5' RACE reads and lists one entry per CDR3 protein. The data hold about 1,600,000 distinct CDR3 sequences, with roughly 40% observed a single time. Roughly 10 milliliters was the volume of peripheral blood drawn from each donor. Extraction yielded at least 6 micrograms of total RNA per sample.

V is TRBV7-8 and J is TRBJ2-7; 10 nucleotides align to TRBD2. The sequence was obtained from a woman aged 18-29 years in good health. The sequencing sample was made of blood. The CDR3 sequence: CASSLVGSGGAYFYEQYF. The CDR3, as DNA: TGTGCCAGCAGCTTAGTGGGAAGCGGGGGGGCCTATTTCTACGAGCAGTACTTC.